The next 25 T cell receptor beta chains were all read from a single sample in a study of shared clonotypes between healthy human individuals. Some clones are missing from TCRdb's copy, which holds only in-frame ones; the method was immunoSEQ multiplex PCR. In the table there are approximately 2,200,000 clones, approximately 94% of which are singletons. CD45RO-negative CD8 cells positively selected for CCR7 made up the naive population, which excluded terminally differentiated effector memory CD45RA+ cells. The sample consisted of naive CD8+ T cells from PBMCs. These receptor sequences come from a man aged 18 to 30 in good health. Some clones in this sample may be carry-over from other donors' samples.

V gene TRBV9 combines with J gene TRBJ2-7; TRBD2 agrees at 11 bases. Looked up from germline, CDR1 is SGDLS and CDR2 is YYNGEE. V lost 4 bases to trimming and J lost 5 bases; unmatched junction nucleotides: 8. CDR3 length: 15 amino acids. The CDR3, as DNA: TGTGCCAGCAGCCCCACTAGCGGGAGAATGGACGAGCAGTACTTC. This translates into CASSPTSGRMDEQYF.

The chain employs TRBV4-2 and TRBJ1-1; 7 nucleotides line up with TRBD1. V shed 0 bases and J 0 bases; nucleotides not matched to a gene: 4. This CDR3 region has 16 residues. Germline V gives CDR1 LGHNA, CDR2 YNFKEQ. Here the CDR3 reads CASSQESGGVNTEAFF. CDR3 in DNA: TGTGCCAGCAGCCAAGAATCAGGGGGGGTGAACACTGAAGCTTTCTTT.

The chain joins TRBV27 to TRBJ2-1; 7 bases align to TRBD2. Germline CDR1 is MNHEY and CDR2 is SMNVEV (reference sequence). The CDR3 length is 16 residues. V lost 1 base and J lost 3; bases outside the gene matches: 6. The CDR3 sequence is CASSLLGWEGYNEQFF. The CDR3, as DNA: TGTGCCAGCAGTTTATTAGGGTGGGAGGGCTACAATGAGCAGTTCTTC.

The chain is built from TRBV9 and TRBJ1-5; 9 nucleotides match TRBD1. Germline CDR1 reads SGDLS; CDR2 reads YYNGEE. The CDR3 runs to 16 residues. V shed 3 bases and J 3 bases; nucleotides not matched to a gene: 7. The CDR3 here is CASSDPGTGFNQPQHF. The CDR3, as DNA: TGTGCCAGCAGCGATCCGGGGACAGGGTTCAATCAGCCCCAGCATTTT.

This clone was recorded once. This CDR3 reads CASMRRGTYEQYF. The CDR3 DNA reads TGTGCCAGCATGCGGCGAGGGACCTACGAGCAGTACTTC. This chain uses TRBV28 with TRBJ2-7, with a tentative D call TRBD2 (5 bases). The germline CDR1 and CDR2 sequences are MDHEN and SYDVKM. The ends were cut back, 7 bases at V and 2 bases at J, with 12 bases in the middle. The CDR3 length is 13 residues.

The chain is built from TRBV4-3 and TRBJ1-3; D gene ambiguous. Trimming stripped 0 bases from V and 0 bases from J, with 15 bases between. Germline-derived CDR1 and CDR2 are LGHNA and YSLEER. The CDR3 is 18 amino acids. The chain's CDR3 is CASSQDTAPGGSGNTIYF. As DNA, the CDR3 is TGCGCCAGCAGCCAAGATACGGCTCCAGGTGGCTCTGGAAACACCATATATTTT.

J is TRBJ1-5 and V is TRBV11-2; no clear D. Looked up from germline, CDR1 is SGHAT and CDR2 is FQNNGV. The CDR3 contains 13 residues. The germline V and J ends were trimmed by 3 bases and 10 bases, with 13 bases remaining between them. CDR3 protein: CASSFGVSSPQHF. The CDR3 DNA reads as TGTGCCAGCAGCTTTGGGGTGTCGTCCCCCCAGCATTTT. The whole variable domain, remainder taken from reference TRBV11-2 and TRBJ1-5, is EAGVAQSPRYKIIEKRQSVAFWCNPISGHATLYWYQQILGQGPKLLIQFQNNGVVDDSQLPKDRFSAERLKGVDSTLKIQPAKLEDSAVYLCASSFGVSSPQHFGDGTRLSIL.

The gene calls are TRBV27 and TRBJ2-7, with 8 bases lining up with TRBD2. This CDR3 comprises 16 residues. Germline CDR1 MNHEY, CDR2 SMNVEV (reference sequence). The V gene end was trimmed by 4 bases and the J gene end by 5 bases; junction bases not matched to a gene: 13. The CDR3 sequence is CASSYSGGGVFNEQYF. Written as DNA, the CDR3 is TGTGCCAGCAGTTACTCCGGGGGGGGAGTTTTCAACGAGCAGTACTTC.

The gene calls are TRBV4-1 and TRBJ2-7, with D hard to call. CDR1 is MGHRA, CDR2 YSYEKL, per germline. The V and J ends lost 0 bases and 5 bases respectively, with 8 bases between them. CDR3 length: 13 residues. CDR3 loop: CASSQERRDEQYF. Written as DNA, the CDR3 is TGCGCCAGCAGCCAAGAGAGACGAGACGAGCAGTACTTC.

The J gene is TRBJ2-3, the V gene TRBV7-2, with 8 bases that match TRBD2. This CDR3 is 16 amino acids long. J lost 4 bases, V lost 4 bases, and 10 bases had no gene match. CDR1 and CDR2 from the germline V gene are SGHTA and FQGNSA. The chain's CDR3 is CASSSTVAGGPDTQYF. DNA of the CDR3: TGTGCCAGCAGCTCGACCGTGGCGGGAGGACCAGATACGCAGTATTTT.

The chain employs TRBV13 and TRBJ1-1; unclear D gene. Deletions cut 0 bases from V and 4 bases from J, with 12 bases between. Germline V gives CDR1 PRHDT, CDR2 FYEKMQ (reference sequence). This CDR3 is built from 15 residues. The CDR3 here is CASSLGGLSATEAFF. The CDR3 DNA reads as TGTGCCAGCAGCTTAGGAGGCTTGTCGGCCACTGAAGCTTTCTTT.

The rearrangement uses TRBV19 and TRBJ2-7; the match to TRBD2 covers 8 bases. Germline CDR1 reads LNHDA; CDR2 reads SQIVND (reference sequence). V gave up 5 bases and J gave up 2 bases; unmatched junction bases: 8. This CDR3 is 15 amino acids long. The CDR3, as DNA: TGTGCCAGTAGTGTAAGCGGGGGAGTCCCCTACGAGCAGTACTTC. It yields the protein CASSVSGGVPYEQYF.

The rearrangement links TRBV27 to TRBJ2-3; D gene uncertain. The germline V and J ends were trimmed by 3 bases and 0 bases, with 10 bases remaining between them. The CDR3 has 15 amino acids. Germline loops: CDR1 MNHEY, CDR2 SMNVEV (reference sequence). As DNA, the CDR3 is TGTGCCAGCAGTTTGGTCGAAGCTAGCACAGATACGCAGTATTTT. Its translation: CASSLVEASTDTQYF.

This chain joins TRBV15 and TRBJ1-5; the D gene is possibly TRBD1 (6 bases). Germline CDR1 and CDR2: LNHNV and YYDKDF (reference sequence). The V end was cut by 1 base, the J end by 3 bases, with 19 bases between. This CDR3 is built from 18 residues. The CDR3 coding sequence is TGTGCCACCAGCAGAGGGTTTCTTATACAGGGAAACAATCAGCCCCAGCATTTT. As protein: CATSRGFLIQGNNQPQHF.

The chain is built from TRBV4-1 and TRBJ2-3, with 9 bases aligning to TRBD1. Losses at the gene ends were 1 base for V and 4 bases for J; bases not matched to a gene: 3. CDR1 MGHRA and CDR2 YSYEKL come from the germline V gene. The CDR3 totals 15 residues. In DNA, the CDR3 is TGCGCCAGCAGCCAAGTACAGGGGGCCTCAGATACGCAGTATTTT. As protein: CASSQVQGASDTQYF.

The rearrangement uses TRBV5-1 and TRBJ2-3; possible D gene TRBD1, 6 bases. Germline V lookup: CDR1 SGHRS, CDR2 YFSETQ. Trimming took off 1 base at V and 4 bases at J, with 10 bases between the two ends. The CDR3 length is 14 residues. CDR3 sequence reads: CASSLTGSADTQYF. The CDR3 region has the DNA TGCGCCAGCAGCTTGACAGGGAGTGCAGATACGCAGTATTTT.

This sequence joins TRBV7-9 and TRBJ2-7; 7 bases are shared with TRBD2. Germline V CDR1 and CDR2: SEHNR, FQNEAQ (reference sequence). Trimming at V came to 6 bases and at J to 3 bases, leaving 8 bases not matched to a gene. There are 14 residues in the CDR3. The CDR3 loop reads CASSGPIAGYEQYF. DNA for the CDR3: TGTGCCAGCAGTGGCCCTATAGCGGGCTACGAGCAGTACTTC.

V usage is TRBV11-2 and J usage is TRBJ1-5; 7 nucleotides match TRBD1. The germline CDR1 and CDR2 sequences are SGHAT and FQNNGV. The CDR3 loop spans 15 amino acids. The V segment lost 3 bases and the J segment 2 bases; nucleotides outside the gene matches: 4. Here the CDR3 reads CASSLTGTGNQPQHF. In DNA form, the CDR3 reads TGTGCCAGCAGCTTGACCGGGACAGGCAATCAGCCCCAGCATTTT.

The chain recombines TRBV9 with TRBJ2-2; the D is unclear. Per the germline V gene, CDR1 is SGDLS and CDR2 is YYNGEE. Trimming took 5 bases from V and 3 from J, leaving 5 bases between them. This CDR3 is built from 12 residues. CDR3 amino acids: CASSGHTGELFF. CDR3 coding DNA: TGTGCCAGCAGTGGGCACACCGGGGAGCTGTTTTTT.

On this clone itself: Other DNA sequences in the same sample also yield this CDR3. The rearrangement uses TRBV27 and TRBJ2-7; perhaps TRBD2 as D (5 bases). Germline CDR1 reads MNHEY; CDR2 reads SMNVEV (reference sequence). This CDR3 contains 13 residues. Trimming left V 3 bases short and J 2 bases short, with 8 bases between. Here the CDR3 reads CASSFSGTYEQYF. CDR3 DNA sequence: TGTGCCAGCAGTTTCTCCGGGACCTACGAGCAGTACTTC.

This chain joins TRBV28 and TRBJ1-1; D ambiguous. Trimming took 2 bases from V and 2 from J, leaving 9 bases between them. The CDR3 covers 14 residues. The germline V gene encodes CDR1 MDHEN and CDR2 SYDVKM. The CDR3 loop is CASSLNPGNTEAFF. CDR3 DNA: TGTGCCAGCAGTTTAAACCCGGGCAACACTGAAGCTTTCTTT.

The genes are TRBV11-2 and TRBJ2-2; D remains unclear. The CDR3 loop spans 15 amino acids. CDR1 and CDR2 (germline): SGHAT, FQNNGV. The V end was cut by 5 bases, the J end by 5 bases, with 15 bases between. The CDR3 nucleotides are TGTGCCAGCAGCCTCAGTGCCTACTCGACCGGGGAGCTGTTTTTT. This sequence encodes CASSLSAYSTGELFF.

The rearrangement uses TRBV7-8 and TRBJ2-3; possibly TRBD1 or TRBD2 for D (6 bases each). Trimming cost V 2 bases and J 2 bases, with 20 bases left between them. CDR1 is SGHVS and CDR2 is FQNEAQ in the germline V gene. The CDR3 is 18 residues long. CDR3 in DNA: TGTGCCAGCAGCTTACACAGGGACCGGGACTCCGACACAGATACGCAGTATTTT. Its translation: CASSLHRDRDSDTDTQYF.

The chain uses TRBV7-6 and TRBJ1-3; TRBD1 matches at 7 bases. The CDR3 has 15 amino acids. J gave up 0 bases and V 5 bases, and 4 bases lay outside the gene matches. CDR1 is SGHVS and CDR2 is FNYEAQ in the germline V gene. DNA of the CDR3: TGTGCCAGCAGCGACAGGGCCAGCTCTGGAAACACCATATATTTT. The encoded protein is CASSDRASSGNTIYF. The full variable domain, rest sourced from reference TRBV7-6 and TRBJ1-3, is GAGVSQSPRYKVTKRGQDVALRCDPISGHVSLYWYRQALGQGPEFLTYFNYEAQQDKSGLPNDRFSAERPEGSISTLTIQRTEQRDSAMYRCASSDRASSGNTIYFGEGSWLTVV.

This rearrangement joins TRBV2 to TRBJ2-3; possibly TRBD1 for D (6 bases). Between the trimmed V and J ends, which lost 6 bases and 3 bases, there was a span of 10 bases. Germline V gene sequence: CDR1 SNHLY, CDR2 FYNNEI. The CDR3 consists of 13 residues. Written as DNA, the CDR3 is TGTGCCAGCAGGCAGGGGCGAACAGATACGCAGTATTTT. It codes for CASRQGRTDTQYF.